This T cell receptor beta chain is from a study of T cells in Graves' hyperthyroidism and ophthalmopathy. This clonotype was seen ten or more times. The CDR3 consists of 15 residues. Trimming pared 0 bases from V and 3 bases from J, leaving 9 bases between. Looked up from germline, CDR1 is SGHTA and CDR2 is FQGNSA. From RNA transcripts, TCR beta CDR3 regions were amplified. The primer set for the first-round RT-PCR of the TCR CDR3 was HTBI. TCRdb redid the calling of the multiplex PCR reads with MiXCR, one entry per CDR3 protein. The sample records roughly 240,000 distinct CDR3 sequences, roughly 22% being singletons.

The clonotype originates from a middle-aged woman with Graves' ophthalmopathy. The sequenced sample consisted of blood. This chain connects TRBV7-2 to TRBJ1-5; D is undetermined. CDR3 loop: CASSLAPAYNQPQHF. As DNA, the CDR3 is TGTGCCAGCAGCTTAGCGCCAGCTTACAATCAGCCCCAGCATTTT.